This passage covers 21 T cell receptor beta chains from one sample sequenced in a study of cytomegalovirus exposure and HLA in healthy donors. 60 Vbeta and 13 Jbeta primers were used in PCR. Libraries were prepared by immunoSEQ multiplex PCR; TCRdb keeps only in-frame clonotypes and omits some of them. The repertoire consists of 150,000 to 200,000 clones, with 70% occurring once and the leading ten covering approximately 5%. Input material: PBMCs. These receptor sequences come from a man between 18 and 35 years old in good health and CMV-seropositive.

The gene calls are TRBV5-5 and TRBJ1-1; 7 nucleotides align to TRBD1. The CDR3 extends over 14 amino acids. The junction had 6 bases not matched to a gene; V was cut back by 2 bases and J by 5 bases. Germline V lookup: CDR1 SGHKS, CDR2 YYEKEE (reference sequence). The CDR3 sequence is CASSFEGAGTEAFF. In DNA, the CDR3 is TGTGCCAGCAGCTTCGAGGGGGCGGGAACTGAAGCTTTCTTT.

V usage is TRBV27 and J usage is TRBJ1-1; perhaps TRBD1 as D (6 bases). The CDR3 totals 13 residues. The germline V gene encodes CDR1 MNHEY and CDR2 SMNVEV (reference sequence). Trimming removed 0 bases at V and 10 bases at J, with 12 bases between. The CDR3: CASSLSYGQSAFF. The CDR3 DNA reads TGTGCCAGCAGTTTATCGTATGGACAGTCAGCTTTCTTT.

The genes are TRBV27 and TRBJ1-1, with D unclear. There are 15 residues in the CDR3. Trimming cost V 2 bases and J 4 bases, with 14 bases left between them. Germline V gene data show CDR1 as MNHEY and CDR2 as SMNVEV (reference sequence). CDR3 protein: CASSLDSLSGTEAFF. The CDR3 nucleotides are TGTGCCAGCAGTTTAGATTCACTCTCAGGCACTGAAGCTTTCTTT.

The J gene is TRBJ1-1, the V gene TRBV5-1; 7 bases agree with TRBD1. This CDR3 is 14 amino acids long. J lost 4 bases, V lost 2 bases, and 5 bases had no gene match. Germline lookup yields CDR1 SGHRS and CDR2 YFSETQ. CDR3 bases: TGCGCCAGCAGCTTACAGGGGAAGGGCACTGAAGCTTTCTTT. This codes for CASSLQGKGTEAFF.

J is TRBJ1-1 and V is TRBV5-1; D not resolved. V dropped 0 bases and J dropped 1 base, with 7 bases sitting between them. Germline values: CDR1 SGHRS, CDR2 YFSETQ. This CDR3 has 14 amino acids. In DNA, the CDR3 is TGCGCCAGCAGCTTGGGGCCAGGGAACACTGAAGCTTTCTTT. Its protein is CASSLGPGNTEAFF. Filled out from reference TRBV5-1 and TRBJ1-1, the complete variable domain reads KAGVTQTPRYLIKTRGQQVTLSCSPISGHRSVSWYQQTPGQGLQFLFEYFSETQRNKGNFPGRFSGRQFSNSRSEMNVSTLELGDSALYLCASSLGPGNTEAFFGQGTRLTVV.

In the case of this clone: The sample carries other DNA sequences with the same CDR3. The chain couples TRBV7-8 to TRBJ2-5; maybe TRBD2 (5 bases). V lost 7 bases, J lost 9 bases, and 15 bases lay in between. This CDR3 spans 12 amino acids. Germline lookup yields CDR1 SGHVS and CDR2 FQNEAQ. CDR3 residues: CASNAGTAAQYF. In nucleotides, the CDR3 is TGTGCCAGCAACGCTGGAACAGCGGCCCAGTACTTC.

The chain is built from TRBV10-2 and TRBJ2-1; D is unclear. The CDR3 is 11 residues long. Trimming cost V 9 bases and J 0 bases, with 3 bases left between them. The germline V gene has CDR1 WSHSY and CDR2 SAAADI. The CDR3 nucleotides are TGCGCCAGTCTCTCCTACAATGAGCAGTTCTTC. Its translation: CASLSYNEQFF.

V gene TRBV19 combines with J gene TRBJ2-3; 9 nucleotides align to TRBD1. CDR3 length: 14 residues. The J segment lost 4 bases and the V segment lost 3 bases, leaving 2 bases of the junction unmatched. Germline loops: CDR1 LNHDA, CDR2 SQIVND (reference sequence). In nucleotides, the CDR3 is TGTGCCAGTAGTATCCGACAGGGGGCAGATACGCAGTATTTT. Translating gives CASSIRQGADTQYF.

V and J are TRBV10-3 and TRBJ2-1, with 9 bases fitting TRBD2. Germline CDR1 reads ENHRY; CDR2 reads SYGVKD. The CDR3 has 20 residues. After removal of 4 bases from V and 1 base from J, the junction contained 17 bases not matched to a gene. The CDR3: CAISGGGTSLIPLSYNEQFF. The DNA for the CDR3 is TGTGCCATCAGTGGGGGGGGGACTAGCCTGATACCCTTGTCCTACAATGAGCAGTTCTTC.

The CDR3 region is CASSLSGQETQYF. CDR3 nucleotides: TGTGCCAGCAGCTTATCGGGACAAGAGACCCAGTACTTC. V gene TRBV11-3 combines with J gene TRBJ2-5; TRBD2 might be the D (5 bases). The CDR3 is made up of 13 amino acids. Germline values: CDR1 SGHNT, CDR2 YENEEA. V shed 2 bases and J shed 2 bases, with 6 bases lying between them. The full variable domain, completed using reference TRBV11-3 and TRBJ2-5, is EAGVVQSPRYKIIEKKQPVAFWCNPISGHNTLYWYLQNLGQGPELLIRYENEEAVDDSQLPKDRFSAERLKGVDSTLKIQPAELGDSAVYLCASSLSGQETQYFGPGTRLLVL.

This clone was recorded a few times. The rearrangement uses TRBV7-9 and TRBJ2-5, with D possibly TRBD2 on 6 matching bases. CDR1 and CDR2 (germline): SEHNR, FQNEAQ (reference sequence). Deletions cut 5 bases from V and 7 bases from J, with 20 bases between. This CDR3 comprises 15 residues. CDR3: CASSELRETEGTQYF. In DNA form, the CDR3 reads TGTGCCAGCAGCGAGCTGCGTGAGACGGAGGGGACCCAGTACTTC.

V and J are TRBV5-1 and TRBJ2-5, with TRBD2 matching over 8 bases. J gave up 4 bases and V 4 bases, and 9 bases lay outside the gene matches. The CDR3 totals 15 residues. Looked up from germline, CDR1 is SGHRS and CDR2 is YFSETQ. The CDR3, as DNA: TGCGCCAGCAGCCCCGGGGGGGGCCACGGAGAGACCCAGTACTTC. It specifies CASSPGGGHGETQYF.

This clone came up once. This chain connects TRBV9 to TRBJ2-1, with 10 bases identical to TRBD1. This CDR3 comprises 16 residues. V was clipped by 4 bases and J by 5 bases; unmatched bases: 9. Germline-derived CDR1 and CDR2 are SGDLS and YYNGEE. The chain's CDR3 is CASSFSRDRGDNEQFF. Written as DNA, the CDR3 is TGTGCCAGCAGCTTCTCCCGGGACAGGGGCGACAATGAGCAGTTCTTC.

The chain joins TRBV6-4 to TRBJ2-7; 8 bases line up with TRBD2. The CDR3 contains 15 residues. V shed 6 bases and J 3 bases; nucleotides not matched to a gene: 10. Germline V gene lookup returns CDR1 MRHNA and CDR2 SNTAGT. CDR3 protein: CASRPLAGLNYEQYV. For the CDR3, the DNA is TGTGCCAGCAGGCCCCTAGCGGGTCTTAACTACGAGCAGTACGTC.

For this clone: The sample holds other DNA sequences that translate to the same CDR3. The chain couples TRBV4-2 to TRBJ1-2, with 9 bases fitting TRBD1. Germline V gene sequence: CDR1 LGHNA, CDR2 YNFKEQ. The trim removed 3 bases at V and 8 bases at J, leaving 4 bases unmatched. CDR3 size: 13 residues. For the CDR3, the DNA is TGTGCCAGCAGCCAGGGACAGGGTGGCGGCTACACCTTC. It yields the protein CASSQGQGGGYTF.

The J gene is TRBJ1-4, the V gene TRBV15; no firm D call. Germline lookup yields CDR1 LNHNV and CDR2 YYDKDF (reference sequence). The CDR3 contains 13 residues. With 6 bases removed from V and 4 bases from J, the gap between germline ends came to 9 bases. Here the CDR3 reads CATSLGRNEKLFF. In DNA, the CDR3 is TGTGCCACCAGTCTTGGGCGTAATGAAAAACTGTTTTTT.

The V gene is TRBV18, the J gene TRBJ2-7, with a possible D match to TRBD2 (6 bases). From germline, CDR1 is KGHSH and CDR2 LQKENI. This CDR3 has 13 amino acids. V was trimmed by 2 bases and J by 6 bases, leaving 11 bases between them. CDR3 DNA: TGTGCCAGCTCACCAGCGGGGCCGGGCGAGCAGTACGTC. It encodes CASSPAGPGEQYV.

The chain recombines TRBV28 with TRBJ2-3; 13 bases agree with TRBD2. After removal of 6 bases from V and 6 bases from J, the junction contained 9 bases not matched to a gene. The CDR3 covers 16 residues. The V gene's germline CDR1 is MDHEN and CDR2 SYDVKM. The CDR3 here is CASSPLAGGPWDTQYF. The CDR3 nucleotides read TGTGCCAGCAGCCCACTAGCGGGAGGGCCTTGGGATACGCAGTATTTT.

The V and J genes are TRBV28 and TRBJ1-2; D call uncertain. The V gene lost 8 bases and the J gene lost 2 bases, with 9 bases spanning the gap. The CDR3 consists of 12 residues. Germline V gene data show CDR1 as MDHEN and CDR2 as SYDVKM. This CDR3 reads CASGGVNYGYTF. The CDR3 DNA reads TGTGCCAGCGGAGGCGTGAACTATGGCTACACCTTC.

V gene TRBV6-1 combines with J gene TRBJ2-2, with D perhaps TRBD2 (6 bases). This CDR3 is 16 amino acids long. Trimming pared 4 bases from V and 4 bases from J, leaving 16 bases between. Germline V gives CDR1 MNHNS, CDR2 SASEGT. CDR3 in DNA: TGTGCCAGCAGTGGTCGTCTCCGGAGGGGCACCGGGGAGCTGTTTTTT. It translates to CASSGRLRRGTGELFF.

The genes are TRBV6-5 and TRBJ2-4, with TRBD1 identical over 8 bases. Per germline, CDR1 MNHEY and CDR2 SVGAGI. The CDR3 has 16 residues. J was trimmed by 1 base and V by 2 bases; bases with no gene match: 4. CDR3 residues: CASSYAGGGAKNIQYF. The CDR3 nucleotides read TGTGCCAGCAGTTACGCAGGGGGCGGCGCCAAAAACATTCAGTACTTC.